Listed below are T cell receptor beta chains from one sample, sequenced in a study of prognosis after radiotherapy for stage I lung cancer. TCRdb re-called the multiplex PCR reads with MiXCR, one entry per CDR3 protein. The sample holds around 8,600 distinct CDR3 sequences, roughly two thirds seen once. Source: PBMCs, taken before or after stereotactic body radiation therapy (not recorded which). These receptors all come from a donor aged 50 or older with non-small cell lung cancer. CDR3s include the opening cysteine and the closing phenylalanine or tryptophan. A D gene is named only where the DNA matches it firmly. Clone size appears in some rows only: once, few, many, or a class for an expanded clone.

V gene	J gene	D gene	clone size	CDR3 protein	CDR3 DNA
TRBV4-1	TRBJ2-6	TRBD1	many	CASSQGTGEPGANVLTF	TGCGCCAGCAGCCAGGGGACAGGGGAACCTGGGGCCAACGTCCTGACTTTC
TRBV5-5	TRBJ2-2	NA	many	CASSLGSAATGELFF	TGTGCCAGCAGCTTGGGTAGCGCGGCCACCGGGGAGCTGTTTTTT
TRBV6-2/TRBV6-3	TRBJ2-7	TRBD2	once	CASSRTGLAPYEQYF	TGTGCCAGCAGCCGCACGGGACTAGCCCCCTACGAGCAGTACTTC
TRBV28	TRBJ2-4	NA	NA	CASGIVSDKNIQYF	TGTGCCAGCGGGATAGTTTCGGATAAAAACATTCAGTACTTC
TRBV5-8	TRBJ1-5	TRBD1	NA	CASSAYRGNQQPQHF	TGTGCCAGCAGCGCCTACAGGGGCAATCAGCAGCCCCAGCATTTT
TRBV6-1	TRBJ2-3	TRBD2	medium-sized	CASSGPSGLNTQYF	TGTGCCAGCAGTGGACCTAGCGGTTTGAATACGCAGTATTTT
TRBV28	TRBJ2-7	TRBD2	NA	CASSPPLWERGSSYEQYF	TGTGCCAGCAGTCCACCCCTCTGGGAGCGGGGGAGCTCCTACGAGCAGTACTTC
TRBV20-1	TRBJ1-1	NA	NA	CSVEGPGSRAEAFF	TGCAGTGTAGAGGGTCCCGGAAGCAGGGCGGAAGCTTTCTTT
TRBV7-3	TRBJ2-3	TRBD1	NA	CASSPRTGGMDTQYF	TGTGCCAGCAGCCCACGGACAGGAGGTATGGATACGCAGTATTTT
TRBV6-9	TRBJ2-7	NA	NA	CASSYLNYEQYF	TGTGCCAGCAGTTACTTGAACTACGAGCAGTACTTC
TRBV30	TRBJ2-7	TRBD1	medium-sized	CAWSPKDRGRSPEQYF	TGTGCCTGGAGTCCTAAGGACAGGGGGCGTTCCCCCGAGCAGTACTTC
TRBV24-1	TRBJ2-1	NA	once	CATSDPTASQENEQFF	TGTGCCACCAGTGACCCGACCGCTTCCCAGGAAAATGAGCAGTTCTTC
TRBV9	TRBJ1-1	NA	medium-sized	CASSPHTGNTEAFF	TGTGCCAGCAGCCCTCACACAGGTAACACTGAAGCTTTCTTT
TRBV24-1	TRBJ2-1	NA	NA	CATSGGTGIYNEQFF	TGTGCCACCAGTGGAGGGACGGGGATATACAATGAGCAGTTCTTC
TRBV7-3	TRBJ2-3	NA	NA	CASSLSRGDTQYF	TGTGCCAGCAGCTTAAGTCGTGGGGATACGCAGTATTTT
TRBV24-1	TRBJ1-1	NA	medium-sized	CATSDSGASNTEAFF	TGTGCCACCAGTGATTCAGGGGCTTCGAACACTGAAGCTTTCTTT
TRBV29-1	TRBJ2-2	TRBD2	many	CSVGDEQGTTSGNPGELFF	TGCAGCGTTGGGGACGAACAGGGGACGACTAGCGGGAATCCCGGGGAGCTGTTTTTT
TRBV30	TRBJ2-3	NA	NA	CAWSTGDTQYF	TGTGCCTGGAGTACGGGAGATACGCAGTATTTT
TRBV25-1	TRBJ1-1	NA	NA	CASSGTNTEAFF	TGTGCCAGCAGTGGTACAAACACTGAAGCTTTCTTT
TRBV12-3/TRBV12-4	TRBJ2-3	NA	once	CASSPGAQGGDTQYF	TGTGCCAGCAGTCCCGGGGCCCAGGGGGGAGATACGCAGTATTTT
TRBV11-2	TRBJ1-4	NA	NA	CASSEDGPGEKLFF	TGTGCCAGCAGCGAAGACGGGCCCGGCGAAAAACTGTTTTTT
TRBV6-8	TRBJ2-3	TRBD2	once	CASRRASGGTDTQYF	TGTGCCAGCAGACGAGCCAGCGGGGGGACAGATACGCAGTATTTT
TRBV6-1	TRBJ2-1	TRBD2	NA	CASKPFPRTSGKARLEQFF	TGTGCCAGCAAGCCCTTTCCCCGGACTAGCGGGAAGGCGCGTTTAGAGCAGTTCTTC
TRBV6-5	TRBJ2-2	NA	large	CASSYRRANTGELFF	TGTGCCAGCAGTTACCGCAGGGCGAACACCGGGGAGCTGTTTTTT
TRBV5-1	TRBJ2-7	NA	NA	CASSSFPWEQYF	TGCGCCAGCAGCTCGTTCCCCTGGGAGCAGTACTTC
TRBV6-5	TRBJ2-2	NA	NA	CSSSYSIELFF	TGTTCCAGCAGTTATTCGATTGAGCTGTTTTTT
TRBV2	TRBJ2-1	TRBD2	hyperexpanded	CASREGLAGGDEQFF	TGTGCCAGCAGGGAGGGACTAGCGGGAGGAGATGAGCAGTTCTTC
TRBV7-8	TRBJ2-7	TRBD2	NA	CASSILLAGPYDQYF	TGTGCCAGCAGCATTCTACTAGCGGGCCCCTACGACCAGTACTTC
TRBV4-1	TRBJ2-7	NA	many	CASSQLMDALYEQYF	TGCGCCAGCAGCCAACTGATGGACGCTTTGTACGAGCAGTACTTC
TRBV25-1	TRBJ1-3	NA	medium-sized	CASTPGDTIYF	TGTGCCAGCACCCCGGGGGACACCATATATTTT
TRBV6-2/TRBV6-3	TRBJ2-7	TRBD2	few	CAIVIDSGRSGEQYF	TGTGCCATCGTCATCGACAGCGGGAGGTCCGGTGAGCAGTACTTC
TRBV19	TRBJ1-2	TRBD1	medium-sized	CASSPRTGETNYGYTF	TGTGCCAGTAGTCCGAGGACAGGGGAGACTAACTATGGCTACACCTTC
TRBV6-2/TRBV6-3	TRBJ2-7	NA	NA	CASSYSRAREQYF	TGTGCCAGCAGTTACTCGCGGGCACGCGAGCAGTACTTC
TRBV28	TRBJ1-6	NA	NA	CASSFSPGQNSPLHF	TGTGCCAGCAGTTTCTCCCCCGGGCAAAATTCACCCCTCCACTTT
TRBV27	TRBJ1-1	NA	NA	CASSLKGEGRSAFF	TGTGCCAGCAGTTTAAAAGGGGAGGGGAGGTCGGCTTTCTTT
TRBV6-8	TRBJ2-6	NA	medium-sized	CAVGYRDKTLSGANVLTF	TGTGCAGTCGGGTATAGGGACAAGACCCTTTCTGGGGCCAACGTCCTGACTTTC
TRBV20-1	TRBJ2-1	NA	NA	CSARDKAKSSPYNEQFF	TGCAGTGCTAGAGATAAAGCGAAATCAAGTCCTTACAATGAGCAGTTCTTC